The source of this TCR beta chain is a study of cytomegalovirus exposure and HLA in healthy donors. Study conclusions and caveats: Some 16,000 TCR beta sequences were associated with HLA alleles at 0.05 false discovery rate in a later analysis. Most sequenced TCRs were rare (though some public TCRs occurred in many donors). The study recorded 160 or so TCR beta chains that were cytomegalovirus-associated.

Despite likely unrecorded immune exposures, the donors were nominally healthy at the time of sampling. The primer mix had 60 Vbeta and 13 Jbeta primers. Method: immunoSEQ multiplex PCR; TCRdb's copy keeps in-frame clones and lacks some. Seen here are some 110,000 clones, over 60% observed once, and the top ten hold around 4.8%. The ends lost 4 bases at V and 7 bases at J; junction bases unmatched: 12. Germline-derived CDR1 and CDR2 are SGDLS and YYNGEE. There are 16 residues in the CDR3. Concerning this clone itself: What it binds is not known.

The TCR originated in a man aged 30-40 years in good health and CMV-seropositive. The sequencing sample was made of PBMCs. This chain uses TRBV9 with TRBJ2-1; TRBD1 matches at 9 bases. The CDR3 DNA is TGTGCCAGCAGCCCTAGACAGGGGGAGGTATCTAATGAGCAGTTCTTC. Encoded protein: CASSPRQGEVSNEQFF. The full variable domain, rest sourced from reference TRBV9 and TRBJ2-1, is DSGVTQTPKHLITATGQRVTLRCSPRSGDLSVYWYQQSLDQGLQFLIQYYNGEERAKGNILERFSAQQFPDLHSELNLSSLELGDSALYFCASSPRQGEVSNEQFFGPGTRLTVL.